The 5 T cell receptor beta chains presented below share a single source sample, sequenced in a study of blood T cell repertoires in COVID-19 (dated by TCRdb to the early 2020s). The library was obtained by the immunoSEQ multiplex PCR assay. Held by TCRdb, this immuneACCESS table contains in-frame sequences only and omits some clones. Under half of the omission traces to an unresolved V gene where checked; the cause of the rest is unknown. The sample table lists about 300,000 clones, more than 70% of them with a count of one. Under 2% of the sample lies in the top ten. Sequencing input: peripheral blood. These receptors all stem from a woman aged 50 to 60 with acute or convalescent COVID-19.

The chain links TRBV19 to TRBJ2-7; 10 bases align to TRBD2. From germline, CDR1 is LNHDA and CDR2 SQIVND (reference sequence). This CDR3 comprises 15 residues. The J segment lost 4 bases and the V segment lost 3 bases, leaving 6 bases of the junction unmatched. The CDR3 coding sequence is TGTGCCAGTAGTATCTTCCTAGCGGGAGTGTACGAGCAGTACTTC. This encodes CASSIFLAGVYEQYF.

This rearrangement joins TRBV18 to TRBJ1-2, with D tentatively TRBD1 (5 bases). V dropped 0 bases and J dropped 0 bases, with 11 bases sitting between them. Germline V gene lookup returns CDR1 KGHSH and CDR2 LQKENI. The CDR3 is 16 amino acids. The CDR3 loop reads CASSPPPGLANYGYTF. In DNA, the CDR3 is TGTGCCAGCTCACCACCACCAGGGCTAGCTAACTATGGCTACACCTTC.

V usage is TRBV28 and J usage is TRBJ2-5; the match to TRBD1 covers 7 bases. CDR3 length: 15 residues. Germline V gene lookup returns CDR1 MDHEN and CDR2 SYDVKM. V was pared by 3 bases and J by 6 bases, with 10 bases of the junction left unmatched. CDR3 DNA sequence: TGTGCCAGCAGTTTTCCGGGACAGAGGGCACAGACCCAGTACTTC. Protein sequence: CASSFPGQRAQTQYF.

The rearrangement links TRBV9 to TRBJ1-1; 12 bases are shared with TRBD1. This CDR3 has 18 amino acids. CDR1 SGDLS and CDR2 YYNGEE come from the germline V gene. V dropped 2 bases and J dropped 0; count of bases not matched to a gene: 8. CDR3 DNA sequence: TGTGCCAGCAGCGTCGGGACAGGGGGCGGTCACGTGAACACTGAAGCTTTCTTT. Amino acid sequence: CASSVGTGGGHVNTEAFF.

V gene TRBV7-7 combines with J gene TRBJ2-3; 7 bases are shared with TRBD2. Trimming cost V 2 bases and J 2 bases; bases outside gene matches: 22. The CDR3 runs to 21 residues. Germline V gene sequence: CDR1 SSHAT, CDR2 FNYEAQ (reference sequence). The DNA of the CDR3 is TGTGCCAGCAGCTTAAGGCTAGGGCCCCTCACCGGCGGGAGTCCCACAGATACGCAGTATTTT. Its protein product is CASSLRLGPLTGGSPTDTQYF.